Following are 2 T cell receptor beta chains from one sample sequenced in a study of cytomegalovirus exposure and HLA in healthy donors. Both 60 Vbeta primers and 13 Jbeta primers went into the PCR. Only in-frame clones appear in the TCRdb table, and some are missing; sequencing was by immunoSEQ multiplex PCR. The sample yields 150,000 to 160,000 clones, about four fifths seen once. The material sequenced was PBMCs. The receptors derive from a man younger than 35 in good health and CMV-seronegative.

This rearrangement joins TRBV5-1 to TRBJ1-2, with TRBD1 matching 9 bases. CDR1 and CDR2 (germline): SGHRS, YFSETQ. The V gene end was trimmed by 3 bases and the J gene end by 10 bases; junction bases not matched to a gene: 7. This CDR3 is 13 amino acids long. The CDR3 here is CASSYWDRDDYTF. The DNA of the CDR3 is TGCGCCAGCAGCTACTGGGACAGGGATGACTACACCTTC.

The rearrangement links TRBV27 to TRBJ1-1; 9 bases match TRBD1. Unmatched junction bases numbered 7, after V lost 5 bases and J lost 3 bases. The CDR3 is made up of 15 amino acids. Per germline, CDR1 MNHEY and CDR2 SMNVEV (reference sequence). The CDR3 reads CASSPGTGLDTEAFF. DNA of the CDR3: TGTGCCAGCAGTCCGGGGACAGGGCTAGACACTGAAGCTTTCTTT.